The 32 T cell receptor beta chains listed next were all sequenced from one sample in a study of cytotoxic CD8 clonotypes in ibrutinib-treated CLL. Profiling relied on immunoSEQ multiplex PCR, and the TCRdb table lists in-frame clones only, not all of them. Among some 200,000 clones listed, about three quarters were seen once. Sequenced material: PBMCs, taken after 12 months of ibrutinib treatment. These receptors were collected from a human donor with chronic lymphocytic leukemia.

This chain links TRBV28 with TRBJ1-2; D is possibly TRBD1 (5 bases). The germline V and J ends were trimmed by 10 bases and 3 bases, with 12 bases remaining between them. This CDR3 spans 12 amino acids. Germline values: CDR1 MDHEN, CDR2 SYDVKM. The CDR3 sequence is CATTTGHYGYTF. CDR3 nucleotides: TGTGCCACTACCACAGGTCACTATGGCTACACCTTC.

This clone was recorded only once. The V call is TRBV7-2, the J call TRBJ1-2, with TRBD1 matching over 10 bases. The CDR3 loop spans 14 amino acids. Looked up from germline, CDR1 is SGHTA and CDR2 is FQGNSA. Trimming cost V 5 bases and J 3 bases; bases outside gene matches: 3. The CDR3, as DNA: TGTGCCAGCAGCAAGGACAGGGGGGACTATGGCTACACCTTC. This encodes CASSKDRGDYGYTF. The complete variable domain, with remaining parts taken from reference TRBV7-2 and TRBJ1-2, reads GAGVSQSPSNKVTEKGKDVELRCDPISGHTALYWYRQSLGQGLEFLIYFQGNSAPDKSGLPSDRFSAERTGGSVSTLTIQRTQQEDSAVYLCASSKDRGDYGYTFGSGTRLTVV.

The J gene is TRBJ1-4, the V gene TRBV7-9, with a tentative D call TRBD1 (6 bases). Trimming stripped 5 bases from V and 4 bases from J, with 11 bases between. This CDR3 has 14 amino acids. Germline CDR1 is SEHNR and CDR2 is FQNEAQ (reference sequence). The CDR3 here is CASSPRQVNEKLFF. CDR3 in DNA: TGTGCCAGCAGCCCACGACAGGTTAATGAAAAACTGTTTTTT.

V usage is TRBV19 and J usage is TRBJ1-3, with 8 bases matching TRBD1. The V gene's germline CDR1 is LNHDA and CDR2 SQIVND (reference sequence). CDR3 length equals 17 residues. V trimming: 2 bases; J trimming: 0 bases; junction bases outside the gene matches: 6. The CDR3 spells CASSIRDRRNSGNTIYF. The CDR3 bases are TGTGCCAGTAGTATACGGGACAGGCGAAACTCTGGAAACACCATATATTTT.

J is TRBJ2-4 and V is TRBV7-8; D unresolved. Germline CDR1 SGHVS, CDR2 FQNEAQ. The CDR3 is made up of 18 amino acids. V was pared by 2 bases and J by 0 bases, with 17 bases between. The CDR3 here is CASSLLGLEVLAKNIQYF. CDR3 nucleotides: TGTGCCAGCAGCTTACTCGGGCTAGAAGTACTAGCCAAAAACATTCAGTACTTC.

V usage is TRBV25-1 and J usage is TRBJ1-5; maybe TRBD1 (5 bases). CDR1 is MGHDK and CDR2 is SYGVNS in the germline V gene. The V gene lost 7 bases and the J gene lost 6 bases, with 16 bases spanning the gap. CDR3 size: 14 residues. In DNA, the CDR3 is TGTGCCAGCACCCCTGGGGGGAATGGTCAGCCCCAGCATTTT. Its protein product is CASTPGGNGQPQHF.

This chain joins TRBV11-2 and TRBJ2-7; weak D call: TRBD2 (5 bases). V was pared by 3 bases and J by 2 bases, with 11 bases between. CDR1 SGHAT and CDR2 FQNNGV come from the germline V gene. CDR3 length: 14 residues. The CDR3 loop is CASSFGDGTYEQYF. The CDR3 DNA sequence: TGTGCCAGCAGCTTTGGTGACGGGACCTACGAGCAGTACTTC.

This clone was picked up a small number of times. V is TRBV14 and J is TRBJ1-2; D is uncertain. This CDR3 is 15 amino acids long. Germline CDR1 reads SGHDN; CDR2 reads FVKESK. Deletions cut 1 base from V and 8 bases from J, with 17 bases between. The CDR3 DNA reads TGTGCCAGCAGCCAAGCACTTCCGTCGGGAAACGGCTACACCTTC. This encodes CASSQALPSGNGYTF. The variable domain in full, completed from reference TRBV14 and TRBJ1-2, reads EAGVTQFPSHSVIEKGQTVTLRCDPISGHDNLYWYRRVMGKEIKFLLHFVKESKQDESGMPNNRFLAERTGGTYSTLKVQPAELEDSGVYFCASSQALPSGNGYTFGSGTRLTVV.

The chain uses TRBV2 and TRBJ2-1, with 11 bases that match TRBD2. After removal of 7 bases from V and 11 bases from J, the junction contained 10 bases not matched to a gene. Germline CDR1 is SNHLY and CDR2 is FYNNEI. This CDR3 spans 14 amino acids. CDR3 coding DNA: TGTGCCAGCAATCCTAGCGGGGGGCCCCAACAGCAGTTCTTC. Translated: CASNPSGGPQQQFF. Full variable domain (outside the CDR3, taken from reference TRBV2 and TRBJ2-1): EPEVTQTPSHQVTQMGQEVILRCVPISNHLYFYWYRQILGQKVEFLVSFYNNEISEKSEIFDDQFSVERPDGSNFTLKIRSTKLEDSAMYFCASNPSGGPQQQFFGPGTRLTVL.

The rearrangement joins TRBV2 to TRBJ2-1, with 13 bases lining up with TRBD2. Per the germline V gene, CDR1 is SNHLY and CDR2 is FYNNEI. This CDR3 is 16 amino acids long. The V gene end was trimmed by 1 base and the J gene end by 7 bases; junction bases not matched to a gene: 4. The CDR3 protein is CASSEVVGLAGNEQFF. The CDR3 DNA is TGTGCCAGCAGTGAAGTTGTGGGACTAGCGGGAAATGAGCAGTTCTTC.

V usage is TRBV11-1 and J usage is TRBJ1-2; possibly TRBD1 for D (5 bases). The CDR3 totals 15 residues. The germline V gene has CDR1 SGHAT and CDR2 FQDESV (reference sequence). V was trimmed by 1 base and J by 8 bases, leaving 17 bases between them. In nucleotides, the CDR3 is TGTGCCAGCAGCTTAGAATTCGACAGTGTGGGAGGCTACACCTTC. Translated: CASSLEFDSVGGYTF.

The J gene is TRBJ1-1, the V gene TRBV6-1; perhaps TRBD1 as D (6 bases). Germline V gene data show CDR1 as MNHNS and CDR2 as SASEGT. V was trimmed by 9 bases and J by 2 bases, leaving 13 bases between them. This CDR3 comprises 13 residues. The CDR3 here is CASNDRPNTEAFF. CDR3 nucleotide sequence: TGTGCCAGTAACGACAGGCCAAACACTGAAGCTTTCTTT.

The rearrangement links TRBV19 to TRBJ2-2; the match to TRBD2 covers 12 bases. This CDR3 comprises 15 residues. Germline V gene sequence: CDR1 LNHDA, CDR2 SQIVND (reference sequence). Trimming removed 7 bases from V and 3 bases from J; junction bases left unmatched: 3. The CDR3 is CASNRLAGDTGELFF. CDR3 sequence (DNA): TGTGCCAGTAACCGACTAGCGGGGGACACCGGGGAGCTGTTTTTT.

The CDR3 bases are TGTGCCAGCAGCCGAATAAAGACTAGCAACACAGATACGCAGTATTTT. It encodes CASSRIKTSNTDTQYF. This rearrangement joins TRBV4-2 to TRBJ2-3; 7 bases map to TRBD2. Germline trimming cut 4 bases from V and 2 bases from J; bases unmatched to any gene: 9. The CDR3 spans 16 residues. CDR1 and CDR2 (germline): LGHNA, YNFKEQ.

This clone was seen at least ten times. The CDR3 DNA reads TGTGCCAGAAGCTTGGAATCGGTACAAGAGACCCAGTACTTC. It encodes CARSLESVQETQYF. The chain is built from TRBV5-3 and TRBJ2-5; D unclear. TRBV5-3 is an ORF for which the function is uncertain. V gave up 0 bases and J gave up 2 bases, with 8 bases separating them. The CDR3 length is 14 residues.

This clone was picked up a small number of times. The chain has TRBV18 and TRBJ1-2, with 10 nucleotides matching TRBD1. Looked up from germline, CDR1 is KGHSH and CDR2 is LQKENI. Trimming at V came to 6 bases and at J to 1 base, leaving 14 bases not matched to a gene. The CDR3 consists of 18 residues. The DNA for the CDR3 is TGTGCCAGCTCCGACCAGTCCGGGACAGGGGTGGATAACTATGGCTACACCTTC. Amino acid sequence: CASSDQSGTGVDNYGYTF.

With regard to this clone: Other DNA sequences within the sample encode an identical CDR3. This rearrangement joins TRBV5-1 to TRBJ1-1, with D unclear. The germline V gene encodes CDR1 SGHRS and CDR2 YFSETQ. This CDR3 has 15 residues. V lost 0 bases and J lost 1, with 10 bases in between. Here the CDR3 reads CASSLGGSQNTEAFF. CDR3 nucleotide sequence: TGCGCCAGCAGCTTGGGTGGCAGCCAGAACACTGAAGCTTTCTTT.

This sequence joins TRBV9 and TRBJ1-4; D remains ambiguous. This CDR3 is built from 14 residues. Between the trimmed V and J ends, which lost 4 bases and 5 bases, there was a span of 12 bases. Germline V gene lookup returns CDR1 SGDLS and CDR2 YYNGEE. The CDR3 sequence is CASSSGPLNEKLFF. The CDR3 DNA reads TGTGCCAGCAGCTCAGGTCCCTTGAATGAAAAACTGTTTTTT.

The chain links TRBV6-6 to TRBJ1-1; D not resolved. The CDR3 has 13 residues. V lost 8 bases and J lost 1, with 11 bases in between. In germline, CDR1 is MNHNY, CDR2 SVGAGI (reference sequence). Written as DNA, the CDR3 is TGTGCCAGCGACGAAACAGCGAACACTGAAGCTTTCTTT. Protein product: CASDETANTEAFF.

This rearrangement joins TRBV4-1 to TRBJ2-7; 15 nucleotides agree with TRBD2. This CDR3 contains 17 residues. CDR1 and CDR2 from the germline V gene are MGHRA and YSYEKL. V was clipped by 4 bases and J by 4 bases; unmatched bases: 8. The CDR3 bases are TGCGCCAGCAGCCCCGGTCGGACTAGCGGGGGGGCTTACGAGCAGTACTTC. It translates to CASSPGRTSGGAYEQYF.

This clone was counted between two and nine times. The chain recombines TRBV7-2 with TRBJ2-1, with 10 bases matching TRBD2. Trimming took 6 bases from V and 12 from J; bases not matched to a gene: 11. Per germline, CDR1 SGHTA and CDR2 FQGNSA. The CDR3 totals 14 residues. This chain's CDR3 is CASRRAGGGSSQFF. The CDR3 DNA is TGTGCCAGCAGAAGAGCGGGAGGGGGAAGTTCGCAGTTCTTC.

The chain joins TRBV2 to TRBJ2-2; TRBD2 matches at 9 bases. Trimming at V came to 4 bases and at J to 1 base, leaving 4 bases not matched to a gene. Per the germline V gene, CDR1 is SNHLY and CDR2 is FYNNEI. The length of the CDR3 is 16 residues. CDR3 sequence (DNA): TGTGCCAGCAGTGGCCGAGCGGGAGGGAACACCGGGGAGCTGTTTTTT. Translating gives CASSGRAGGNTGELFF.

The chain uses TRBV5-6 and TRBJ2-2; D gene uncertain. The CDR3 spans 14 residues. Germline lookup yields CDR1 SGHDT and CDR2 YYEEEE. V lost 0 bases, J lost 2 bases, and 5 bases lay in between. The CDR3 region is CASSLGYNTGELFF. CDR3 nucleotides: TGTGCCAGCAGCTTGGGTTATAACACCGGGGAGCTGTTTTTT.

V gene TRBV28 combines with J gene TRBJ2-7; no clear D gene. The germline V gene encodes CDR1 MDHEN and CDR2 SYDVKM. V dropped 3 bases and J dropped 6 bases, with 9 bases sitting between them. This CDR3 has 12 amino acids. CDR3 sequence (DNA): TGTGCCAGCAGTTTGGGTCGCGGCGAGCAGTACTTC. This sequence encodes CASSLGRGEQYF.

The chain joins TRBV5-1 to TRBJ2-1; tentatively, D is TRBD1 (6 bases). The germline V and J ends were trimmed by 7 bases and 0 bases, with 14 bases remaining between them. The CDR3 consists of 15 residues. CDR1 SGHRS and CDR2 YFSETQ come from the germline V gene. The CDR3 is CASCQGFSSYNEQFF. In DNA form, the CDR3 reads TGCGCCAGCTGCCAGGGGTTTAGCTCCTACAATGAGCAGTTCTTC.

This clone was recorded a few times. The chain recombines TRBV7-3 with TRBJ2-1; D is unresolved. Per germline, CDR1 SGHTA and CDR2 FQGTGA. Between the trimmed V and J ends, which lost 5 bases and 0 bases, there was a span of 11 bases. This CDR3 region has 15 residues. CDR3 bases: TGTGCCAGCAGCCCGACTCCCACCTCCTACAATGAGCAGTTCTTC. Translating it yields CASSPTPTSYNEQFF.

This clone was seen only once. The DNA of the CDR3 is TGCAGCGTTTCGGGGAGATTGAACACTGAAGCTTTCTTT. Protein sequence: CSVSGRLNTEAFF. The genes are TRBV29-1 and TRBJ1-1; D gene unclear. CDR3 size: 13 residues. Germline V CDR1 and CDR2: SQVTM, ANQGSEA. V gave up 5 bases and J gave up 0 bases, with 10 bases separating them.

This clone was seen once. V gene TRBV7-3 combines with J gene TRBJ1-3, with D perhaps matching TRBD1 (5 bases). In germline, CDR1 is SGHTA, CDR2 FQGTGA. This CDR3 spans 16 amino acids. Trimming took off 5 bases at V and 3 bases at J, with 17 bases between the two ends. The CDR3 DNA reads TGTGCCAGCAGCAGAACGGGGGTTTTCGGTGGAAACACCATATATTTT. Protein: CASSRTGVFGGNTIYF.

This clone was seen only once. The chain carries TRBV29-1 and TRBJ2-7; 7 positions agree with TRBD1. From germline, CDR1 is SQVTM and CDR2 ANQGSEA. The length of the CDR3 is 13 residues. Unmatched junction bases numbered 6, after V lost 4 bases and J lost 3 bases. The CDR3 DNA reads TGCAGCGTTGCACCTACAGGGGTCTACGAGCAGTACTTC. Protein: CSVAPTGVYEQYF.

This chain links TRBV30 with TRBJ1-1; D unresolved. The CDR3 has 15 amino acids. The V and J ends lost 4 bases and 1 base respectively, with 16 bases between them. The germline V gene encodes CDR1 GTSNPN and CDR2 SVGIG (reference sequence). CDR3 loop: CAWTPVGLPNTEAFF. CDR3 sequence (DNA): TGTGCCTGGACCCCCGTCGGGCTTCCGAACACTGAAGCTTTCTTT.

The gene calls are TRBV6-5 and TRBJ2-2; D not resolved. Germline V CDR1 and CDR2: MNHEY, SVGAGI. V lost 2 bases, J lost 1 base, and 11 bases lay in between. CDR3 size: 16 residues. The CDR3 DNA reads TGTGCCAGCAGTTACGGTCTCCTCTGGAACACCGGGGAGCTGTTTTTT. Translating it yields CASSYGLLWNTGELFF.

CDR3 sequence (DNA): TGTGCCAGCAGCTTAAGGGGTACGGGACAGCGCTCTGGAAACACCATATATTTT. Amino acids: CASSLRGTGQRSGNTIYF. This chain links TRBV7-8 with TRBJ1-3, with TRBD1 matching over 7 bases. Germline lookup yields CDR1 SGHVS and CDR2 FQNEAQ. The CDR3 has 18 residues. The trim removed 2 bases at V and 0 bases at J, leaving 10 bases unmatched.